The 28 T cell receptor beta chains presented below share a single source sample, sequenced in a study of graft-versus-host responses after intestinal transplantation. TCRdb's table, derived via immunoSEQ multiplex PCR, lists solely in-frame clones and lacks some. The data contain tens of thousands of clones, approximately 93% of them seen just once; the ten biggest clones take up about 0.49%. This specimen was PBMCs, taken 156 days after intestinal transplant. The source is a human patient who received an intestinal transplant, so some T cells may come from the graft donor.

The chain couples TRBV19 to TRBJ2-6; 8 nucleotides align to TRBD1. Trimming took 3 bases from V and 2 from J; bases not matched to a gene: 6. Germline CDR1 and CDR2: LNHDA and SQIVND (reference sequence). The CDR3 is made up of 17 amino acids. The CDR3 DNA sequence: TGTGCCAGTAGTATCGGGACAGGAGTAACTGGGGCCAACGTCCTGACTTTC. Its translation: CASSIGTGVTGANVLTF.

The chain is built from TRBV27 and TRBJ2-5; 7 bases map to TRBD1. Germline loops: CDR1 MNHEY, CDR2 SMNVEV (reference sequence). With 4 bases clipped from V and 1 base from J, the junction kept 3 bases outside the gene matches. This CDR3 is built from 14 residues. CDR3 residues: CASSSDRLQETQYF. The CDR3 region has the DNA TGTGCCAGCAGTTCGGACAGGCTCCAAGAGACCCAGTACTTC.

CDR3 nucleotide sequence: TGTGCCAGCAGCCAAGATCGGGTGGGACTCAGCACAGATACGCAGTATTTT. It specifies CASSQDRVGLSTDTQYF. The chain links TRBV14 to TRBJ2-3, with a possible D match to TRBD2 (6 bases). This CDR3 comprises 17 residues. Germline V lookup: CDR1 SGHDN, CDR2 FVKESK. V lost 0 bases and J lost 0, with 13 bases in between.

V is TRBV6-6 and J is TRBJ1-4; D is unresolved. There are 16 residues in the CDR3. Germline V gene sequence: CDR1 MNHNY, CDR2 SVGAGI (reference sequence). V lost 0 bases, J lost 0 bases, and 8 bases lay in between. DNA for the CDR3: TGTGCCAGCAGTTACTCTAAGAGTGCAACTAATGAAAAACTGTTTTTT. This codes for CASSYSKSATNEKLFF.

J is TRBJ2-7 and V is TRBV5-1, with a possible D match to TRBD1 (6 bases). The CDR3 loop spans 14 amino acids. Per the germline V gene, CDR1 is SGHRS and CDR2 is YFSETQ. Deletions cut 6 bases from V and 1 base from J, with 14 bases between. In nucleotides, the CDR3 is TGCGCCAGCATGGTGGGGGCTTTTTCCTACGAGCAGTACTTC. Translating gives CASMVGAFSYEQYF.

The rearrangement joins TRBV10-3 to TRBJ2-1, with 7 bases that match TRBD2. This CDR3 is 14 amino acids long. Trimming removed 6 bases from V and 8 bases from J; junction bases left unmatched: 10. CDR1 and CDR2 (germline): ENHRY, SYGVKD. Here the CDR3 reads CAISGRSSRDEQFF. For the CDR3, the DNA is TGTGCCATCAGCGGGAGGAGTTCGAGGGATGAGCAGTTCTTC.

The gene calls are TRBV19 and TRBJ1-1; the match to TRBD1 covers 8 bases. V was clipped by 8 bases and J by 4 bases; unmatched bases: 6. The CDR3 sequence is 13 residues long. Germline loops: CDR1 LNHDA, CDR2 SQIVND (reference sequence). The CDR3: CASAGGAGTEAFF. CDR3 nucleotides: TGTGCCAGTGCAGGGGGCGCGGGCACTGAAGCTTTCTTT.

V and J are TRBV21-1 and TRBJ2-5; TRBD2, the table's D call, lacks a check against the DNA. TRBJ2-7 explains the end of the DNA better; the J call may be wrong. TRBV21-1 is termed a pseudogene. This CDR3 has 14 residues. Here the CDR3 DNA reads TGTGCCAGCGGAGGAAGAGACTCCTCCTACGAGCAGTACTTC. Amino acids: CASGGRDSSYEQYF.

This chain connects TRBV9 to TRBJ2-5; tentative D call: TRBD2 (6 bases). The end of the DNA fits TRBJ2-7 better, so the J call may be wrong. The CDR3 consists of 13 residues. Germline V gene data show CDR1 as SGDLS and CDR2 as YYNGEE. In DNA form, the CDR3 reads TGTGCCAGCAGCACTAGCCTCCGGGCCGAGCAGTACTTC. This codes for CASSTSLRAEQYF.

J is TRBJ2-1 and V is TRBV7-6; TRBD1 might be the D (6 bases). Trimming took off 1 base at V and 0 bases at J, with 10 bases between the two ends. The CDR3 extends over 16 amino acids. Per the germline V gene, CDR1 is SGHVS and CDR2 is FNYEAQ. The CDR3 region has the DNA TGTGCCAGCAGCTTAGGTGGGGACAACTCCTACAATGAGCAGTTCTTC. Amino acids: CASSLGGDNSYNEQFF.

The rearrangement joins TRBV9 to TRBJ2-1, with 10 bases aligning to TRBD2. CDR1 and CDR2 (germline): SGDLS, YYNGEE. This CDR3 has 17 residues. V shed 4 bases, J shed 4 bases, and the junction held 11 bases outside the gene matches. In DNA, the CDR3 is TGTGCCAGCAGCCCATGGGGGCTAGCGGGAGCTTACAATGAGCAGTTCTTC. Protein sequence: CASSPWGLAGAYNEQFF.

The rearrangement links TRBV5-6 to TRBJ1-2; the D gene is possibly TRBD1 (5 bases). Germline-derived CDR1 and CDR2 are SGHDT and YYEEEE. This CDR3 is 13 amino acids long. The V gene lost 0 bases and the J gene lost 8 bases, with 11 bases spanning the gap. The CDR3: CASSLELGEGYTF. As DNA, the CDR3 is TGTGCCAGCAGCTTGGAGTTAGGGGAAGGCTACACCTTC.

V is TRBV4-1 and J is TRBJ1-1; D may be TRBD1 (6 bases). The ends were cut back, 0 bases at V and 4 bases at J, with 21 bases in the middle. Germline V gene sequence: CDR1 MGHRA, CDR2 YSYEKL. The CDR3 sequence is 18 residues long. The CDR3 sequence is CASSQDLREGVDGTEAFF. CDR3 DNA sequence: TGCGCCAGCAGCCAAGATCTAAGGGAGGGGGTAGACGGCACTGAAGCTTTCTTT.

V usage is TRBV28 and J usage is TRBJ1-2; D is uncertain. The CDR3 totals 15 residues. Germline CDR1 MDHEN, CDR2 SYDVKM. The V end was cut by 6 bases, the J end by 2 bases, with 16 bases between. Here the CDR3 DNA reads TGTGCCAGCAGCATCAACTGGGCCTCGAACTATGGCTACACCTTC. It codes for CASSINWASNYGYTF.

The chain uses TRBV15 and TRBJ2-5; D possibly corresponds to TRBD2 (6 bases). With 0 bases removed from V and 5 bases from J, the gap between germline ends came to 13 bases. This CDR3 spans 15 amino acids. Germline-derived CDR1 and CDR2 are LNHNV and YYDKDF (reference sequence). CDR3 protein: CATSRETSRRETQYF. The CDR3 coding sequence is TGTGCCACCAGCAGAGAAACTAGCCGCAGGGAGACCCAGTACTTC. Filled out from reference TRBV15 and TRBJ2-5, the complete variable domain reads DAMVIQNPRYQVTQFGKPVTLSCSQTLNHNVMYWYQQKSSQAPKLLFHYYDKDFNNEADTPDNFQSRRPNTSFCFLDIRSPGLGDTAMYLCATSRETSRRETQYFGPGTRLLVL.

The V gene is TRBV4-1, the J gene TRBJ2-2; 7 bases align to TRBD2. This CDR3 region has 13 residues. The germline CDR1 and CDR2 sequences are MGHRA and YSYEKL. J was trimmed by 0 bases and V by 8 bases; bases with no gene match: 0. Here the CDR3 DNA reads TGCGCCAGCGGACTAGCGAACACCGGGGAGCTGTTTTTT. Translating it yields CASGLANTGELFF.

The gene calls are TRBV19 and TRBJ1-1; 10 nucleotides line up with TRBD1. CDR3 length: 15 residues. Trimming at V came to 6 bases and at J to 3 bases, leaving 7 bases not matched to a gene. Germline-derived CDR1 and CDR2 are LNHDA and SQIVND (reference sequence). CDR3 sequence (DNA): TGTGCCAGTAGCCCCTGGGACAGGGGATACACTGAAGCTTTCTTT. It is translated as CASSPWDRGYTEAFF.

On this clone itself: A read error may produce the germline difference seen at one junction end. The chain recombines TRBV11-2 with TRBJ1-2; TRBD1 matches 7 bases. The CDR3 length is 13 residues. Germline loops: CDR1 SGHAT, CDR2 FQNNGV. The CDR3 DNA reads as TGTGCCAGCAGCCTAGACAGGGCACGTAGCTACACCTTC. Protein: CASSLDRARSYTF.

This clone was seen once. The rearrangement uses TRBV7-9 and TRBJ2-2; D perhaps matches TRBD1 (6 bases). The V end was cut by 4 bases, the J end by 1 base, with 7 bases between. The CDR3 contains 14 residues. Germline V gene lookup returns CDR1 SEHNR and CDR2 FQNEAQ (reference sequence). The CDR3 DNA follows: TGTGCCAGCAGCTCGACAGGGAACACCGGGGAGCTGTTTTTT. Translating gives CASSSTGNTGELFF.

The chain combines TRBV5-8 with TRBJ2-1; TRBD1 might be the D (6 bases). This CDR3 is built from 16 residues. V lost 2 bases to trimming and J lost 6 bases, with 18 bases between them. CDR1 is SGHTS and CDR2 is YDEGEE in the germline V gene. The DNA for the CDR3 is TGTGCCAGCAGCTTCGCTAGGGACAATCTCGGCAATGAGCAGTTCTTC. Amino acids: CASSFARDNLGNEQFF.

The chain combines TRBV2 with TRBJ1-2; tentatively, D is TRBD1 (5 bases). Germline CDR1 is SNHLY and CDR2 is FYNNEI. V lost 0 bases, J lost 0 bases, and 5 bases lay in between. This CDR3 contains 14 residues. CDR3 amino acids: CASSEATANYGYTF. The DNA for the CDR3 is TGTGCCAGCAGTGAAGCGACAGCTAACTATGGCTACACCTTC.

CDR3 protein: CASSQVLGQGDGYTF. The DNA for the CDR3 is TGCGCCAGCAGCCAAGTTTTAGGGCAGGGTGATGGCTACACCTTC. The genes are TRBV4-1 and TRBJ1-2, with a tentative D call TRBD1 (5 bases). V was clipped by 1 base and J by 6 bases, with 15 bases between them. CDR3 length equals 15 residues. Germline V CDR1 and CDR2: MGHRA, YSYEKL.

V is TRBV7-2 and J is TRBJ2-4, with D perhaps TRBD2 (6 bases). The CDR3 totals 17 residues. With 2 bases removed from V and 0 bases from J, the gap between germline ends came to 14 bases. Germline-derived CDR1 and CDR2 are SGHTA and FQGNSA. In nucleotides, the CDR3 is TGTGCCAGCAGCTTAAGGGCGGGGCAGATAGCCAAAAACATTCAGTACTTC. Translated: CASSLRAGQIAKNIQYF.

The chain couples TRBV2 to TRBJ2-6; 7 bases fit TRBD1. With V trimmed by 7 bases and J by 0 bases, 9 bases remained unmatched. Germline V gene sequence: CDR1 SNHLY, CDR2 FYNNEI. The CDR3 has 17 amino acids. CDR3 in DNA: TGTGCCAGCACCTCATGGGACAGCCTCTCTGGGGCCAACGTCCTGACTTTC. Its translation is CASTSWDSLSGANVLTF.

The V gene is TRBV2, the J gene TRBJ2-1; weak D call: TRBD2 (5 bases). The germline V and J ends were trimmed by 7 bases and 12 bases, with 13 bases remaining between them. This CDR3 spans 11 amino acids. Germline V gives CDR1 SNHLY, CDR2 FYNNEI. The CDR3 nucleotides read TGTGCCAGCACCCTCGGAACTAGGCAGTTCTTC. This sequence encodes CASTLGTRQFF.

About this clone: Additional DNA sequences in this sample encode the identical CDR3. The chain employs TRBV4-3 and TRBJ1-6; no definite D call. From germline, CDR1 is LGHNA and CDR2 YSLEER. This CDR3 is built from 18 residues. Trimming stripped 0 bases from V and 4 bases from J, with 16 bases between. CDR3 coding DNA: TGCGCCAGCAGCCAAGATCCGTTGACGGCCCTATATAATTCACCCCTCCACTTT. This codes for CASSQDPLTALYNSPLHF.

This chain uses TRBV6-5 with TRBJ1-1; TRBD1 is a possible D gene (5 bases). The length of the CDR3 is 14 residues. Germline loops: CDR1 MNHEY, CDR2 SVGAGI. Between the trimmed V and J ends, which lost 2 bases and 0 bases, there was a span of 7 bases. The CDR3 DNA reads TGTGCCAGCAGTTACGCAGGGATGAACACTGAAGCTTTCTTT. Translating gives CASSYAGMNTEAFF.

The rearrangement joins TRBV27 to TRBJ2-3, with a possible D match to TRBD2 (6 bases). There are 17 residues in the CDR3. Trimming stripped 1 base from V and 0 bases from J, with 14 bases between. Per the germline V gene, CDR1 is MNHEY and CDR2 is SMNVEV (reference sequence). The CDR3, as DNA: TGTGCCAGCAGTTTATATTGGGACGGGACTAGCACAGATACGCAGTATTTT. Translating it yields CASSLYWDGTSTDTQYF.